This TCR beta chain derives from a study of CD8 T cells in ankylosing spondylitis. General study points: Some motif variants were previously reported in reactive arthritis synovial fluid and blood. There was reportedly significant enrichment of clones that were disease-linked in matched ankylosing spondylitis synovial fluid. Seemingly distinctive of ankylosing spondylitis blood was a TCR beta motif formed by eight highly homologous variants.

This CDR3 spans 15 amino acids. CDR1 and CDR2 (germline): SGHAT, FQNNGV. J lost 4 bases, V lost 0 bases, and 2 bases had no gene match. As regards this clonotype: Its specificity is unknown.

Quantitative 5'-RACE with molecular barcodes produced the TCR beta libraries. MiXCR, run by TCRdb on the 5' RACE reads, gives a single entry per CDR3 protein. The sample includes a few hundred thousand distinct CDR3 sequences, around a tenth seen only once; the top ten take more than 7%. This clonotype originated in a female donor with ankylosing spondylitis or in good health (not recorded which). Sequenced sample: blood, either unsorted or a sorted T cell fraction (not recorded which). The chain couples TRBV11-2 to TRBJ2-1; the match to TRBD1 covers 8 bases. The CDR3 sequence: CASSLEGQAYNEQFF. The DNA for the CDR3 is TGTGCCAGCAGCTTAGAGGGACAGGCATACAATGAGCAGTTCTTC.